This T cell receptor beta chain was obtained from a study of blood T cell repertoires in COVID-19. Study details: Samples representing acute and convalescent COVID-19 were sourced from the United States, Italy and Spain. T cells, B-cell-depleted T cells, or PBMCs supplied cDNA or gDNA.

Germline CDR1 LGHDT, CDR2 YNNKEL (reference sequence). Trimming stripped 2 bases from V and 7 bases from J, with 11 bases between. This CDR3 spans 14 amino acids. In the authors' workflow: Estimation of nucleated cell counts relied on the amplification of reference gene primers. Repertoires were generated with immunoSEQ multiplex PCR, while TCRdb's copy carries only in-frame clones and drops some. V and J calls and clone size follow that table, whereas D and trimming were derived from the DNA. Of 25,000 to 30,000 clones in the sample, 65% to 90% were seen once. This chain joins TRBV3-1 (or the pseudogene TRBV3-2) and TRBJ2-2; D may be TRBD1 (6 bases). The sequencing sample was made of peripheral blood. This sequence originates from a human donor in a cohort sampled during active COVID-19. CDR3 protein: CASSQWTADGELFF. The CDR3 bases are TGTGCCAGCAGCCAATGGACAGCTGACGGGGAGCTGTTTTTT.